The 28 T cell receptor beta chains below were found in one sample sequenced in a study of vaccination and CD4 T cells after COVID-19. These receptors lack a known antigen. Treatment noted: roughly 10-day PBMC culture with coronavirus spike peptide pools or control peptides (ViraFEST assay). The Oncomine TCR Beta short-read assay was applied to DNA of cultured CD4+ T cells. A single record per CDR3 protein comes from TCRdb applying MiXCR to the PCR reads. The data hold under 6,000 distinct CDR3 sequences, with about 45% observed a single time. The sequencing input was CD4+ T cells from blood, cultured in vitro. Every receptor here comes from a human donor who had recovered from COVID-19.

The rearrangement uses TRBV7-8 and TRBJ2-7; D possibly uses TRBD1 or TRBD2 (5 bases each). The V end was cut by 3 bases, the J end by 0 bases, with 12 bases between. The V gene's germline CDR1 is SGHVS and CDR2 FQNEAQ. This CDR3 contains 15 residues. Here the CDR3 DNA reads TGTGCCAGCAGCTTGGGACCTCTCAGCTCCTACGAGCAGTACTTC. Translating gives CASSLGPLSSYEQYF. The complete variable domain, with remaining parts taken from reference TRBV7-8 and TRBJ2-7, reads GAGVSQSPRYKVAKRGQDVALRCDPISGHVSLFWYQQALGQGPEFLTYFQNEAQLDKSGLPSDRFFAERPEGSVSTLKIQRTQQEDSAVYLCASSLGPLSSYEQYFGPGTRLTVT.

The V gene is TRBV7-2, the J gene TRBJ2-5, with 10 nucleotides matching TRBD2. There are 15 residues in the CDR3. J was trimmed by 1 base and V by 4 bases; bases with no gene match: 3. CDR1 is SGHTA and CDR2 is FQGNSA in the germline V gene. CDR3 loop: CASSSQRGGQETQYF. The CDR3 nucleotides read TGTGCCAGCAGCTCCCAGCGGGGGGGCCAAGAGACCCAGTACTTC.

CDR3 loop: CASSPGVRSYF. The CDR3 coding sequence is TGTGCCAGCAGCCCCGGGGTCCGGTCGTACTTC. This chain links TRBV6-2 or TRBV6-3 with TRBJ2-7, with D perhaps matching TRBD2 (5 bases). The CDR3 is 11 residues long. V was trimmed by 6 bases and J by 12 bases, leaving 15 bases between them. CDR1 and CDR2 (germline): MNHEY, SVGEGT.

J is TRBJ1-4 and V is TRBV19; 7 bases fit TRBD1. The trim removed 5 bases at V and 7 bases at J, leaving 10 bases unmatched. Germline CDR1 LNHDA, CDR2 SQIVND (reference sequence). This CDR3 region has 15 residues. In nucleotides, the CDR3 is TGTGCCAGTAGTCGAGGTGACAGGGTGGGTGAAAAACTGTTTTTT. It specifies CASSRGDRVGEKLFF.

In this sample, this clonotype turned up a few times. The chain combines TRBV19 with TRBJ1-1, with D tentatively TRBD1 (6 bases). The germline CDR1 and CDR2 sequences are LNHDA and SQIVND (reference sequence). V was pared by 7 bases and J by 2 bases, with 14 bases between. The CDR3 runs 14 residues. The CDR3 sequence is CASNEEGVNTEAFF. As DNA, the CDR3 is TGTGCCAGTAATGAGGAGGGGGTTAACACTGAAGCTTTCTTT. Variable domain in full (rest from reference TRBV19 and TRBJ1-1): DGGITQSPKYLFRKEGQNVTLSCEQNLNHDAMYWYRQDPGQGLRLIYYSQIVNDFQKGDIAEGYSVSREKKESFPLTVTSAQKNPTAFYLCASNEEGVNTEAFFGQGTRLTVV.

This sequence joins TRBV19 and TRBJ2-2; TRBD2 matches at 9 bases. V shed 8 bases and J 2 bases; nucleotides not matched to a gene: 18. Germline values: CDR1 LNHDA, CDR2 SQIVND (reference sequence). The CDR3 is 19 residues long. The CDR3 reads CASQFPGLAGFLNTGELFF. As DNA, the CDR3 is TGTGCCAGTCAATTTCCGGGACTAGCAGGTTTCCTAAACACCGGGGAGCTGTTTTTT.

The genes are TRBV7-2 and TRBJ2-3; TRBD2 aligns across 9 bases. V gave up 5 bases and J gave up 1 base; unmatched junction bases: 4. Germline CDR1 and CDR2: SGHTA and FQGNSA. The CDR3 has 15 residues. CDR3: CASSERGARTDTQYF. The CDR3 coding sequence is TGTGCCAGCAGCGAGCGGGGGGCCCGCACAGATACGCAGTATTTT.

The chain is built from TRBV5-3 and TRBJ1-5; tentatively, D is TRBD1 (5 bases). TRBV5-3 carries the ORF label, with uncertain function. The CDR3 totals 17 residues. The V gene lost 4 bases and the J gene lost 0 bases, with 17 bases spanning the gap. The chain's CDR3 is CARSPGPGRHSNQPQHF. The CDR3 DNA reads as TGTGCCAGAAGCCCGGGACCGGGGAGACATAGCAATCAGCCCCAGCATTTT.

The chain uses TRBV5-6 and TRBJ1-2, with 7 bases that match TRBD1. This CDR3 is 15 amino acids long. In germline, CDR1 is SGHDT, CDR2 YYEEEE. V shed 3 bases and J 4 bases; nucleotides not matched to a gene: 9. Written as DNA, the CDR3 is TGTGCCAGCAGCTCTCAGGGGGGTAGTTCCTATGGCTACACCTTC. As protein: CASSSQGGSSYGYTF.

This clonotype was seen only a few times. The rearrangement joins TRBV15 to TRBJ1-3; perhaps TRBD1 as D (5 bases). The CDR3 has 15 amino acids. V was cut by 5 bases and J by 0 bases, with 11 bases left in between. Per germline, CDR1 LNHNV and CDR2 YYDKDF (reference sequence). The CDR3 bases are TGTGCCACCAGCCGGGGACGGGACTCTGGAAACACCATATATTTT. Residues: CATSRGRDSGNTIYF.

The V and J genes are TRBV19 and TRBJ1-5; 8 positions match TRBD1. The CDR3 has 14 amino acids. The germline V gene has CDR1 LNHDA and CDR2 SQIVND (reference sequence). V was pared by 8 bases and J by 3 bases, with 6 bases of the junction left unmatched. Written as DNA, the CDR3 is TGTGCCAGTGCAGGGGGCGCGGACAATCAGCCCCAGCATTTT. This encodes CASAGGADNQPQHF.

J is TRBJ2-7 and V is TRBV12-3 or TRBV12-4; D is undetermined. This CDR3 is built from 11 residues. V lost 5 bases to trimming and J lost 1 base, with 3 bases between them. CDR3 bases: TGTGCCAGCAGTCCATCCTACGAGCAGTACTTC. Translation: CASSPSYEQYF.

This clonotype came up a few times. The chain uses TRBV20-1 and TRBJ2-3; 10 nucleotides align to TRBD2. Germline V gives CDR1 DFQATT, CDR2 SNEGSKA (reference sequence). The V segment lost 2 bases and the J segment 1 base; nucleotides outside the gene matches: 3. The CDR3 runs 15 residues. CDR3 region: CSARSGGAGTDTQYF. The CDR3 coding sequence is TGCAGTGCTAGAAGCGGGGGGGCTGGCACAGATACGCAGTATTTT.

This chain joins TRBV30 and TRBJ1-3; 8 bases agree with TRBD1. The CDR3 totals 15 residues. Germline V gene sequence: CDR1 GTSNPN, CDR2 SVGIG (reference sequence). After removal of 6 bases from V and 2 bases from J, the junction contained 9 bases not matched to a gene. The CDR3 DNA sequence: TGTGCCTGTGGGGCAGGGGGCAAAGCTGGAAACACCATATATTTT. This translates into CACGAGGKAGNTIYF.

J is TRBJ2-1 and V is TRBV20-1, with D possibly TRBD2 on 5 matching bases. The CDR3 totals 17 residues. V was cut by 6 bases and J by 0 bases, with 21 bases left in between. Germline V gene data show CDR1 as DFQATT and CDR2 as SNEGSKA (reference sequence). CDR3 loop: CSARLRVTGSSYNEQFF. The DNA for the CDR3 is TGCAGTGCCCGTCTAAGAGTAACGGGGAGCTCCTACAATGAGCAGTTCTTC.

CDR3 sequence reads: CASSQGTGLHYGYTF. CDR3 coding DNA: TGCGCCAGCAGCCAGGGGACAGGACTGCACTATGGCTACACCTTC. The gene calls are TRBV4-1 and TRBJ1-2, with 8 bases fitting TRBD1. The CDR3 is 15 amino acids. Germline V gene lookup returns CDR1 MGHRA and CDR2 YSYEKL. V shed 3 bases, J shed 3 bases, and the junction held 6 bases outside the gene matches.

Only a few counts were recorded for this clonotype. The gene calls are TRBV12-3 or TRBV12-4 and TRBJ1-2, with D unresolved. V lost 6 bases to trimming and J lost 8 bases, with 10 bases between them. The CDR3 length is 11 residues. The CDR3 loop reads CASRQRTGYTF. For the CDR3, the DNA is TGTGCCAGCAGACAACGGACGGGCTACACCTTC.

This clonotype has more than one count but fewer than ten. The chain recombines TRBV7-9 with TRBJ1-1; tentative D call: TRBD1 (5 bases). This CDR3 is built from 12 residues. Germline V gene lookup returns CDR1 SEHNR and CDR2 FQNEAQ (reference sequence). The ends were cut back, 9 bases at V and 4 bases at J, with 12 bases in the middle. The CDR3 protein is CASMGRSTEAFF. The CDR3 region has the DNA TGTGCCAGTATGGGACGCAGCACTGAAGCTTTCTTT. The complete variable domain, with remaining parts taken from reference TRBV7-9 and TRBJ1-1, reads DTGVSQNPRHKITKRGQNVTFRCDPISEHNRLYWYRQTLGQGPEFLTYFQNEAQLEKSRLLSDRFSAERPKGSFSTLEIQRTEQGDSAMYLCASMGRSTEAFFGQGTRLTVV.

This clonotype is termed medium-sized. The chain has TRBV6-1 and TRBJ1-1; D ambiguous. Germline V CDR1 and CDR2: MNHNS, SASEGT. The V end was cut by 8 bases, the J end by 5 bases, with 15 bases between. The CDR3 is 13 residues long. CDR3 sequence reads: CASWQVGWTEAFF. The CDR3 DNA sequence: TGTGCCAGCTGGCAGGTGGGTTGGACTGAAGCTTTCTTT.

This chain connects TRBV5-1 to TRBJ1-3; D is possibly TRBD1 (5 bases). The germline V and J ends were trimmed by 5 bases and 0 bases, with 12 bases remaining between them. The CDR3 is 15 amino acids. The germline gives CDR1 SGHRS, CDR2 YFSETQ. CDR3 region: CASSLGHSSGNTIYF. The CDR3 region has the DNA TGCGCCAGCAGTCTTGGACACAGCTCTGGAAACACCATATATTTT.

V is TRBV5-4 and J is TRBJ1-6, with D unclear. V was clipped by 4 bases and J by 6 bases, with 11 bases between them. The CDR3 is made up of 14 amino acids. Per germline, CDR1 SGHNT and CDR2 YYREEE (reference sequence). CDR3 DNA sequence: TGTGCCAGCAGCCCTCCCGGAGTTAATTCACCCCTCCACTTT. Translating it yields CASSPPGVNSPLHF.

This clonotype is classed as medium-sized (0.01 to 0.1%). The DNA of the CDR3 is TGTGCCAGCAGTCCTCTAGGGCCGCAGACCGGAAACACCATATATTTT. It codes for CASSPLGPQTGNTIYF. This chain connects TRBV6-2 or TRBV6-3 to TRBJ1-3; D is unclear. The V and J ends lost 5 bases and 4 bases respectively, with 18 bases between them. CDR1 is MNHEY, CDR2 SVGEGT, per germline. CDR3 length: 16 residues.

The V call is TRBV18, the J call TRBJ1-1; D is possibly TRBD1 (6 bases). Trimming took off 1 base at V and 5 bases at J, with 17 bases between the two ends. Germline V gene data show CDR1 as KGHSH and CDR2 as LQKENI. The CDR3 runs 16 residues. CDR3 bases: TGTGCCAGCTCACCACTAGTCAGGGGCCCTCTAACTGAAGCTTTCTTT. Translated, it gives CASSPLVRGPLTEAFF. The full variable domain, rest sourced from reference TRBV18 and TRBJ1-1, is NAGVMQNPRHLVRRRGQEARLRCSPMKGHSHVYWYRQLPEEGLKFMVYLQKENIIDESGMPKERFSAEFPKEGPSILRIQQVVRGDSAAYFCASSPLVRGPLTEAFFGQGTRLTVV.

This clonotype turned up a few times. The CDR3 loop is CASSRSASGGLSYEQYF. In nucleotides, the CDR3 is TGTGCCAGCAGCAGGTCTGCTAGCGGGGGGCTCTCCTACGAGCAGTACTTC. This chain uses TRBV11-2 with TRBJ2-7; the match to TRBD2 covers 11 bases. Germline V CDR1 and CDR2: SGHAT, FQNNGV. J was trimmed by 0 bases and V by 5 bases; bases with no gene match: 9. CDR3 length equals 17 residues.

Remarks on this clonotype: The junction does not match germline at one end; this may be a read error. The CDR3 DNA is TGTGCCAGCAGCTTCGGGGACAGGGCCCCAATTTGGCATTTT. This sequence encodes CASSFGDRAPIWHF. This chain connects TRBV11-3 to TRBJ1-3, with 9 positions matching TRBD1. The germline V gene encodes CDR1 SGHNT and CDR2 YENEEA. The CDR3 is 14 residues long.

As concerns this clonotype: Since a much larger clone is just one base distant, this may be a read error. J is TRBJ1-2 and V is TRBV30, with D perhaps TRBD1 (5 bases). The CDR3 covers 13 residues. Trimming pared 0 bases from V and 3 bases from J, leaving 8 bases between. Germline lookup yields CDR1 GTSNPN and CDR2 SVGIG (reference sequence). The CDR3 region is CAWSVQADYGYTF. The CDR3 coding sequence is TGTGCCTGGAGTGTACAGGCTGACTATGGCTACACCTTC. The complete variable domain, with remaining parts taken from reference TRBV30 and TRBJ1-2, reads SQTIHQWPATLVQPVGSPLSLECTVEGTSNPNLYWYRQAAGRGLQLLFYSVGIGQISSEVPQNLSASRPQDRQFILSSKKLLLSDSGFYLCAWSVQADYGYTFGSGTRLTVV.

The sample holds a few counts of this clonotype. The CDR3 loop reads CAWSAGQYTEAFF. DNA for the CDR3: TGTGCCTGGAGTGCGGGACAATACACTGAAGCTTTCTTT. The chain couples TRBV30 to TRBJ1-1; the D gene is possibly TRBD1 (6 bases). In germline, CDR1 is GTSNPN, CDR2 SVGIG (reference sequence). Between the trimmed V and J ends, which lost 1 base and 3 bases, there was a span of 9 bases. This CDR3 is 13 amino acids long.

The chain uses TRBV19 and TRBJ1-2; TRBD1 is a possible D gene (5 bases). V lost 7 bases to trimming and J lost 1 base, with 19 bases between them. Germline CDR1 reads LNHDA; CDR2 reads SQIVND (reference sequence). CDR3 length: 16 residues. DNA of the CDR3: TGTGCCAGTAAGGAAACAGGCCCATCCAATAACTATGGCTACACCTTC. Its translation is CASKETGPSNNYGYTF.